Following are 15 T cell receptor beta chains from one sample sequenced in a study of chemoradiotherapy in HPV16-positive cancers. Clones were sequenced by immunoSEQ multiplex PCR, and TCRdb holds only the in-frame ones, with some missing. The sample holds around 4,800 clones; about nine tenths are singletons and the top ten take less than 5%. Sequences were derived from tumor tissue, sampled from a patient who underwent chemoradiotherapy. Every receptor here comes from a human donor with HPV-associated anogenital cancer.

This sequence joins TRBV5-6 and TRBJ2-1; D might be TRBD2 (6 bases). Trimming left V 4 bases short and J 1 base short, with 18 bases between. Looked up from germline, CDR1 is SGHDT and CDR2 is YYEEEE. The CDR3 sequence is 17 residues long. The CDR3 protein is CASSRAGPLVSYNEQFF. CDR3 DNA: TGTGCCAGCAGCCGAGCGGGCCCATTGGTATCCTACAATGAGCAGTTCTTC.

This chain links TRBV15 with TRBJ1-5, with TRBD1 identical over 12 bases. The ends lost 5 bases at V and 7 bases at J; junction bases unmatched: 6. The CDR3 loop spans 15 amino acids. CDR1 is LNHNV, CDR2 YYDKDF, per germline (reference sequence). The CDR3 loop is CATSGTGGREQPQHF. The CDR3 DNA follows: TGTGCCACCAGCGGGACAGGGGGCAGAGAACAGCCCCAGCATTTT. The whole variable domain, remainder taken from reference TRBV15 and TRBJ1-5, is DAMVIQNPRYQVTQFGKPVTLSCSQTLNHNVMYWYQQKSSQAPKLLFHYYDKDFNNEADTPDNFQSRRPNTSFCFLDIRSPGLGDTAMYLCATSGTGGREQPQHFGDGTRLSIL.

The chain combines TRBV5-4 with TRBJ2-5; 8 bases map to TRBD1. Per the germline V gene, CDR1 is SGHNT and CDR2 is YYREEE (reference sequence). Unmatched junction bases numbered 9, after V lost 4 bases and J lost 4 bases. The CDR3 runs to 15 residues. The CDR3 reads CASSPGQGVRETQYF. The CDR3 DNA sequence: TGTGCCAGCAGCCCAGGACAGGGTGTTAGAGAGACCCAGTACTTC.

The rearrangement joins TRBV19 to TRBJ2-3, with TRBD1 matching 7 bases. Losses at the gene ends were 3 bases for V and 0 bases for J; bases not matched to a gene: 3. The CDR3 is made up of 15 amino acids. CDR1 is LNHDA and CDR2 is SQIVND in the germline V gene (reference sequence). The CDR3 coding sequence is TGTGCCAGTAGTATTACAGGGGCTAGCACAGATACGCAGTATTTT. This codes for CASSITGASTDTQYF.

The V and J genes are TRBV19 and TRBJ2-7; D gene unclear. Trimming stripped 2 bases from V and 0 bases from J, with 14 bases between. CDR3 length: 16 amino acids. Germline CDR1 is LNHDA and CDR2 is SQIVND (reference sequence). The CDR3 nucleotides read TGTGCCAGTAGTATAATCGTCTCCCCGAGCTCCTACGAGCAGTACTTC. Encoded protein: CASSIIVSPSSYEQYF.

V and J are TRBV28 and TRBJ2-1; TRBD2 is a possible D gene (5 bases). Germline CDR1 and CDR2: MDHEN and SYDVKM. Trimming cost V 6 bases and J 1 base, with 10 bases left between them. This CDR3 comprises 14 residues. This chain's CDR3 is CASRRAVSYNEQFF. In DNA form, the CDR3 reads TGTGCCAGCAGGAGAGCGGTATCCTACAATGAGCAGTTCTTC.

The chain links TRBV29-1 to TRBJ1-5; 7 bases are a match to TRBD1. The V gene's germline CDR1 is SQVTM and CDR2 ANQGSEA. Trimming cost V 6 bases and J 1 base; bases outside gene matches: 3. The CDR3 totals 13 residues. CDR3 nucleotides: TGCAGCGTGGCGGGACAGAGCAATCAGCCCCAGCATTTT. It translates to CSVAGQSNQPQHF.

This chain joins TRBV7-2 and TRBJ2-7, with D perhaps being TRBD1 or TRBD2 (5 bases each). This CDR3 contains 15 residues. Trimming pared 3 bases from V and 2 bases from J, leaving 14 bases between. CDR1 is SGHTA, CDR2 FQGNSA, per germline. CDR3 in amino acids: CASSLPGPGTYEQYF. As DNA, the CDR3 is TGTGCCAGCAGCTTGCCGGGACCTGGAACCTACGAGCAGTACTTC. The entire variable domain, with the rest obtained from reference TRBV7-2 and TRBJ2-7, is as follows: GAGVSQSPSNKVTEKGKDVELRCDPISGHTALYWYRQSLGQGLEFLIYFQGNSAPDKSGLPSDRFSAERTGGSVSTLTIQRTQQEDSAVYLCASSLPGPGTYEQYFGPGTRLTVT.

DNA for the CDR3: TGTGCCAGCAGTATCGGGACAGGGCATAATTCACCCCTCCACTTT. Translation gives CASSIGTGHNSPLHF. The V gene is TRBV27, the J gene TRBJ1-6; 9 nucleotides match TRBD1. This CDR3 region has 15 residues. Germline assignment: CDR1 MNHEY and CDR2 SMNVEV (reference sequence). With 5 bases clipped from V and 5 bases from J, the junction kept 4 bases outside the gene matches.

This clone was seen a single time. The chain has TRBV19 and TRBJ1-1; maybe TRBD1 (6 bases). This CDR3 is built from 13 residues. Trimming took 5 bases from V and 6 from J, leaving 13 bases between them. Germline V gene lookup returns CDR1 LNHDA and CDR2 SQIVND (reference sequence). CDR3 loop: CASSGAEGAEAFF. As DNA, the CDR3 is TGTGCCAGTAGTGGTGCGGAGGGGGCTGAAGCTTTCTTT.

The chain couples TRBV7-6 to TRBJ1-5; D unresolved. The CDR3 is 16 residues long. Trimming removed 1 base from V and 1 base from J, with 11 bases in between. Germline CDR1 SGHVS, CDR2 FNYEAQ. In DNA form, the CDR3 reads TGTGCCAGCAGCTTAGATGTCCGTGGGAGCAATCAGCCCCAGCATTTT. It specifies CASSLDVRGSNQPQHF.

The J gene is TRBJ1-1, the V gene TRBV7-9, with D perhaps matching TRBD1 (6 bases). Germline CDR1 SEHNR, CDR2 FQNEAQ (reference sequence). Trimming stripped 2 bases from V and 0 bases from J, with 13 bases between. The CDR3 contains 16 residues. CDR3 amino acids: CASSLHTTGMNTEAFF. Written as DNA, the CDR3 is TGTGCCAGCAGCTTACATACTACAGGGATGAACACTGAAGCTTTCTTT.

The DNA for the CDR3 is TGTGCCAGCAGCTTAGGGGACAGATCCTACAATGAGCAGTTCTTC. It yields the protein CASSLGDRSYNEQFF. The rearrangement uses TRBV7-9 and TRBJ2-1; 7 bases align to TRBD1. After removal of 1 base from V and 1 base from J, the junction contained 1 base not matched to a gene. Germline-derived CDR1 and CDR2 are SEHNR and FQNEAQ (reference sequence). This CDR3 comprises 15 residues. Filled out from reference TRBV7-9 and TRBJ2-1, the complete variable domain reads DTGVSQNPRHKITKRGQNVTFRCDPISEHNRLYWYRQTLGQGPEFLTYFQNEAQLEKSRLLSDRFSAERPKGSFSTLEIQRTEQGDSAMYLCASSLGDRSYNEQFFGPGTRLTVL.

The chain links TRBV30 to TRBJ2-6; no clear D. Germline CDR1 GTSNPN, CDR2 SVGIG (reference sequence). The ends were cut back, 5 bases at V and 0 bases at J, with 5 bases in the middle. The CDR3 loop spans 13 amino acids. CDR3 coding DNA: TGTGCCTGGGTTTACTCTGGGGCCAACGTCCTGACTTTC. Protein product: CAWVYSGANVLTF.

The chain links TRBV29-1 to TRBJ1-4, with 8 bases matching TRBD1. The J segment lost 3 bases and the V segment lost 7 bases, leaving 7 bases of the junction unmatched. The CDR3 runs 14 residues. From germline, CDR1 is SQVTM and CDR2 ANQGSEA. The CDR3 loop reads CSARQQGANEKLFF. DNA of the CDR3: TGCAGCGCCCGCCAACAGGGGGCTAATGAAAAACTGTTTTTT.